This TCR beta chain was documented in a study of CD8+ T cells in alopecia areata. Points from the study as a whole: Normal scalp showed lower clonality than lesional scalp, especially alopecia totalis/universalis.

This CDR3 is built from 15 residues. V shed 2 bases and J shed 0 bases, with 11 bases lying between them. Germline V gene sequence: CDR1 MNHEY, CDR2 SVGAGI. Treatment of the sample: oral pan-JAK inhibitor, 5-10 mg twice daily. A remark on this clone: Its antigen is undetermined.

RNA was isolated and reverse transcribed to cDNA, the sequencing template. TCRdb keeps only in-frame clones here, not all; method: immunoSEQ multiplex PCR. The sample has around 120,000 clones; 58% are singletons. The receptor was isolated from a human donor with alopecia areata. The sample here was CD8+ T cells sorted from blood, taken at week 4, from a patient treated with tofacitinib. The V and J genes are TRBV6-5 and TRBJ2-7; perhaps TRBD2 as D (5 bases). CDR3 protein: CASSYEIGVSYEQYF. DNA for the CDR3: TGTGCCAGCAGTTACGAAATCGGGGTCTCCTACGAGCAGTACTTC.